This TCR beta chain was found in a study of HIV-infected patients and healthy controls. cDNA was made from about 510 ng RNA using alpha and beta constant primers. Using multiplexing indices, alpha and beta chain libraries were generated apart by chain-specific third strand synthesis. TCRdb reprocessed the 5' RACE reads via MiXCR and lists one record per CDR3 protein. The sample carries about 6,500 distinct CDR3 sequences, less than 9% recorded once. Between the trimmed V and J ends, which lost 6 bases and 2 bases, there was a span of 14 bases. The germline CDR1 and CDR2 sequences are DFQATT and SNEGSKA (reference sequence). The CDR3 sequence is 14 residues long. Roughly three months, about 14 weeks, into antiretroviral therapy, follow-up blood was collected. No cell fractionation was done, so the repertoire covers all unsorted peripheral blood T cells. In its sample, this clonotype ranks as medium-sized.

The genes are TRBV20-1 and TRBJ1-5; D unresolved. The source is an adult with HIV infection. The specimen was blood, collected during antiretroviral therapy. This CDR3 is CSAPKGSGNQPQHF. CDR3 in DNA: TGCAGTGCACCAAAAGGTAGTGGCAATCAGCCCCAGCATTTT.